The 18 T cell receptor beta chains presented below share a single source sample, sequenced in a study of blood T cells in healthy people across ages (dated by TCRdb to 2015 to 2017). The library was prepared using 5' RACE. TCRdb lists the instrument as Illumina HiSeq 2500. The second PCR ran for about 6 to 12 cycles and used a J-beta primer mix along with a sample-barcoded 5' primer. The raw public data were reprocessed by TCRdb itself: fastp quality trimming at Q25, MiXCR clonotype calling, in-frame beta chains only. Every CDR3 protein is listed once, alongside the most common genes and DNA of its rows. The sample table contains roughly 1,300,000 distinct CDR3 sequences; only one count was recorded for approximately 59% of them. The ten largest account for roughly 7% of the sample. Sample: blood. Source of these receptors: a man aged 18 to 35 in good health.

The chain couples TRBV6-1 to TRBJ2-7, with a tentative D call TRBD2 (6 bases). The CDR3 loop spans 13 amino acids. Germline V lookup: CDR1 MNHNS, CDR2 SASEGT. CDR3 nucleotides: TGTGACACGATACCGGGACTGACCTACGAGCAGTACTTC. It translates to CDTIPGLTYEQYF.

This sequence joins TRBV15 and TRBJ2-6, with D tentatively TRBD1 (6 bases). Germline values: CDR1 LNHNV, CDR2 YYDKDF (reference sequence). V was pared by 2 bases and J by 0 bases, with 14 bases between. This CDR3 has 18 residues. The CDR3, as DNA: TGTGCCACCAGCAGAAGAGTCTCAGGGGACTCTGGGGCCAACGTCCTGACTTTC. Its translation: CATSRRVSGDSGANVLTF. Drawing the rest from reference TRBV15 and TRBJ2-6, the complete variable domain is DAMVIQNPRYQVTQFGKPVTLSCSQTLNHNVMYWYQQKSSQAPKLLFHYYDKDFNNEADTPDNFQSRRPNTSFCFLDIRSPGLGDTAMYLCATSRRVSGDSGANVLTFGAGSRLTVL.

This clonotype was found a few times. The chain couples TRBV10-1 to TRBJ2-1; no definite D call. V gave up 4 bases and J gave up 5 bases, with 9 bases separating them. The CDR3 loop spans 13 amino acids. Per germline, CDR1 WNHNN and CDR2 SYGVQD (reference sequence). In DNA, the CDR3 is TGCGCCAGCAGTGTAGGTGGCCACAATGAGCAGTTCTTC. Translating it yields CASSVGGHNEQFF.

In this sample, this clonotype turned up a few times. The chain couples TRBV5-1 to TRBJ1-2; D unresolved. CDR1 is SGHRS, CDR2 YFSETQ, per germline. Trimming cost V 7 bases and J 5 bases, with 15 bases left between them. This CDR3 has 13 amino acids. CDR3 nucleotide sequence: TGCGCCAGCTCCCTTACCGACACATATGGCTACACCTTC. It is translated as CASSLTDTYGYTF.

The gene calls are TRBV25-1 and TRBJ1-2; tentative D call: TRBD1 (5 bases). V was cut by 4 bases and J by 7 bases, with 13 bases left in between. The CDR3 covers 13 residues. Germline values: CDR1 MGHDK, CDR2 SYGVNS. The CDR3 nucleotides are TGTGCCAGCAGTGTAGGGGCCCTGGGTGGCTACACCTTC. It yields the protein CASSVGALGGYTF.

The chain is built from TRBV7-9 and TRBJ2-5; 7 bases match TRBD2. The J call is uncertain, as TRBJ2-7 better fits the DNA end. The V gene's germline CDR1 is SEHNR and CDR2 FQNEAQ (reference sequence). The CDR3 sequence is 18 residues long. The CDR3 nucleotides are TGTGCCAGCAGCTTCGGGCAAGGGGTAGCGGGTGAGAGGTACGAGCAGTACTTC. The encoded protein is CASSFGQGVAGERYEQYF.

The chain links TRBV20-1 to TRBJ1-2; D might be TRBD1 (6 bases). This CDR3 is built from 13 residues. V lost 3 bases to trimming and J lost 4 bases, with 12 bases between them. Germline V gene lookup returns CDR1 DFQATT and CDR2 SNEGSKA (reference sequence). CDR3 sequence reads: CSASDVTGYGYTF. The CDR3 nucleotides read TGCAGTGCTAGTGATGTGACAGGCTATGGCTACACCTTC.

The chain is built from TRBV4-1 and TRBJ1-4; D unclear. The V end lost 2 bases, the J end lost 2 bases, and 12 bases lay between the germline ends. The CDR3 sequence is 16 residues long. Germline CDR1 and CDR2: MGHRA and YSYEKL. This CDR3 reads CASSQPLRGTNEKLFF. CDR3 coding DNA: TGCGCCAGCAGCCAACCTCTCCGCGGGACTAATGAAAAACTGTTTTTT.

This rearrangement joins TRBV18 to TRBJ2-5; D not resolved. Trimming pared 1 base from V and 1 base from J, leaving 10 bases between. The CDR3 is made up of 15 amino acids. The germline V gene encodes CDR1 KGHSH and CDR2 LQKENI. DNA of the CDR3: TGTGCCAGCTCACCACTGCAGGCCTTCCAAGAGACCCAGTACTTC. It codes for CASSPLQAFQETQYF.

There are a few counts of this clonotype. The genes are TRBV29-1 and TRBJ2-1, with D possibly being TRBD1 or TRBD2 (5 bases each). CDR3 size: 14 residues. CDR1 SQVTM and CDR2 ANQGSEA come from the germline V gene. V was pared by 4 bases and J by 2 bases, with 12 bases between. As DNA, the CDR3 is TGCAGCGTTGCCCCCCGGGACCCCTACAATGAGCAGTTCTTC. The encoded protein is CSVAPRDPYNEQFF.

The gene calls are TRBV20-1 and TRBJ2-1; either TRBD1 or TRBD2 may fit D (11 bases each). V was cut by 6 bases and J by 4 bases, with 31 bases left in between. The CDR3 sequence is 19 residues long. Germline CDR1 DFQATT, CDR2 SNEGSKA (reference sequence). This CDR3 reads CSAHAGTGGIAGGYNEQFF. The CDR3 DNA sequence: TGCAGTGCCCATGCCGGGACAGGGGGAATAGCGGGAGGGTACAATGAGCAGTTCTTC.

This rearrangement joins TRBV20-1 to TRBJ2-7; 8 nucleotides line up with TRBD1. The DNA end favors TRBJ2-5, so the J call may be wrong. CDR3 length equals 16 residues. Germline V gene data show CDR1 as DFQATT and CDR2 as SNEGSKA (reference sequence). The CDR3 bases are TGCAGTGCTAGAGATATGGACAGGGAACCTCGGGGGACCCAGTACTTC. It encodes CSARDMDREPRGTQYF.

The rearrangement links TRBV4-3 to TRBJ1-5; no reliable D call. The CDR3 runs to 14 residues. Trimming took 1 base from V and 9 from J, leaving 13 bases between them. Germline values: CDR1 LGHNA, CDR2 YSLEER. CDR3 sequence reads: CASSQVVGEMPQHF. CDR3 nucleotide sequence: TGCGCCAGCAGCCAAGTGGTGGGTGAGATGCCCCAGCATTTT.

The chain carries TRBV12-3 or TRBV12-4 and TRBJ2-4; 7 bases fit TRBD2. The CDR3 spans 16 residues. Trimming at V came to 1 base and at J to 6 bases, leaving 9 bases not matched to a gene. CDR3 sequence reads: CASSLGWEGLGNIQYF. Written as DNA, the CDR3 is TGTGCCAGCAGTTTAGGGTGGGAGGGCCTGGGAAACATTCAGTACTTC.

The V and J genes are TRBV12-3 or TRBV12-4 and TRBJ2-6; D is uncertain. The CDR3 contains 14 residues. V was trimmed by 6 bases and J by 4 bases, leaving 10 bases between them. CDR3 sequence: CASREQSGANVLTF. CDR3 sequence (DNA): TGTGCCAGCAGAGAACAGTCAGGGGCCAACGTCCTGACTTTC.

The chain carries TRBV20-1 and TRBJ2-1, with D maybe TRBD2 (6 bases). Germline V gene lookup returns CDR1 DFQATT and CDR2 SNEGSKA (reference sequence). The CDR3 is 12 residues long. V lost 6 bases, J lost 10 bases, and 16 bases lay in between. CDR3: CSAGRGVWEQFF. For the CDR3, the DNA is TGCAGTGCCGGGCGGGGAGTTTGGGAGCAGTTCTTC.

This clonotype was seen more than once but under ten times. The chain employs TRBV4-3 and TRBJ2-6; TRBD1 is a possible D gene (6 bases). Trimming removed 1 base at V and 2 bases at J, with 6 bases between. This CDR3 is 15 amino acids long. Germline assignment: CDR1 LGHNA and CDR2 YSLEER. DNA for the CDR3: TGCGCCAGCAGCCAAGGGACAGCTGGGGCCAACGTCCTGACTTTC. Protein product: CASSQGTAGANVLTF.

This clonotype was counted a few times. The chain recombines TRBV20-1 with TRBJ2-5; D unresolved. Trimming took 5 bases from V and 10 from J, leaving 20 bases between them. The germline V gene has CDR1 DFQATT and CDR2 SNEGSKA (reference sequence). CDR3 length: 13 amino acids. In DNA form, the CDR3 reads TGCAGTGCTGCGGACGTTAGTAGGTCGATCCAGTACTTC. Encoded protein: CSAADVSRSIQYF.